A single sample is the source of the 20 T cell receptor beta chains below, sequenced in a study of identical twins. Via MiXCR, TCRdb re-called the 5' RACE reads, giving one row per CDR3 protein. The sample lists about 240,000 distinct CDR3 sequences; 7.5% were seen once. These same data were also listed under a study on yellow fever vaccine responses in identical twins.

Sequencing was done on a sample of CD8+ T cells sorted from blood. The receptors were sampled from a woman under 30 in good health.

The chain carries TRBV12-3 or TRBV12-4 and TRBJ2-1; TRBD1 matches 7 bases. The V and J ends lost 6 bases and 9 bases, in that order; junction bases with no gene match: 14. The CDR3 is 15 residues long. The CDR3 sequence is CASSPGPGGESEQFF. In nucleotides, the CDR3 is TGTGCCAGCAGCCCAGGCCCAGGGGGAGAGAGTGAGCAGTTCTTC.

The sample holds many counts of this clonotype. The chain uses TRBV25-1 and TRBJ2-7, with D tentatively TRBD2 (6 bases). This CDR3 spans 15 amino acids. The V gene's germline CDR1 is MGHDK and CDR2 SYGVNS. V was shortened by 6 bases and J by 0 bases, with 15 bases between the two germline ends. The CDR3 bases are TGTGCCAGCAGCCCCGGACGGGGGTCCTCCTACGAGCAGTACGTC. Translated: CASSPGRGSSYEQYV.

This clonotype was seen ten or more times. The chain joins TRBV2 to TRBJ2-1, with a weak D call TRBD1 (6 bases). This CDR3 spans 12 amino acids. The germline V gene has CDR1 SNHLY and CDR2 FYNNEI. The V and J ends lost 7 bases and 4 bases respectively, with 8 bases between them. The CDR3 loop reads CASNTGYNEQFF. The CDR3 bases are TGTGCCAGCAACACAGGGTACAATGAGCAGTTCTTC.

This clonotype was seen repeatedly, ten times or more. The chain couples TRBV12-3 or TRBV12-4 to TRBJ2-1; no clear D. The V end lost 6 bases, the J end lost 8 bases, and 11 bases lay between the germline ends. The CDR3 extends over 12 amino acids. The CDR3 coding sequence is TGTGCCAGCAGCTCCTCCAGGTATGAGCAGTTCTTC. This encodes CASSSSRYEQFF.

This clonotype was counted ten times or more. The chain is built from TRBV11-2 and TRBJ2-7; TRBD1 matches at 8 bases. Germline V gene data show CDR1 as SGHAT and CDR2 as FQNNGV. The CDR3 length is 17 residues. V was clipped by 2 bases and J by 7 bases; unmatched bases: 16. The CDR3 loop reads CASSLHSSGQVLREQYF. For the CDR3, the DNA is TGTGCCAGCAGCTTACATTCCTCGGGACAGGTCCTACGGGAGCAGTACTTC.

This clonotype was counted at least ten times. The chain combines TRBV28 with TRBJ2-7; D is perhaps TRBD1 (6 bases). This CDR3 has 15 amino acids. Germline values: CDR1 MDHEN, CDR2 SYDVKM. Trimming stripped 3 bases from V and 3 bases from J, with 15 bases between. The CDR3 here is CASSFGQGPYYEQYF. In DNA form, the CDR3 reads TGTGCCAGCAGTTTTGGGCAGGGGCCGTACTACGAGCAGTACTTC.

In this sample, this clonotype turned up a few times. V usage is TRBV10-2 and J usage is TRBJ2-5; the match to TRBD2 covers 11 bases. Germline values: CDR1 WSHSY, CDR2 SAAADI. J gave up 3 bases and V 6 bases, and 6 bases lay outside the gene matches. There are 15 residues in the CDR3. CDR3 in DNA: TGCGCCAGCAGAGTAATACTAGCGGGGGAAGAGACCCAGTACTTC. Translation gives CASRVILAGEETQYF.

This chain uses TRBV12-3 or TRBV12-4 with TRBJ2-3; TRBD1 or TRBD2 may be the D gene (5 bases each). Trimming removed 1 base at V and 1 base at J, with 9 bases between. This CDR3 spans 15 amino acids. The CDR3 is CASSLGGFGTDTQYF. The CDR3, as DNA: TGTGCCAGCAGTTTAGGGGGGTTTGGCACAGATACGCAGTATTTT.

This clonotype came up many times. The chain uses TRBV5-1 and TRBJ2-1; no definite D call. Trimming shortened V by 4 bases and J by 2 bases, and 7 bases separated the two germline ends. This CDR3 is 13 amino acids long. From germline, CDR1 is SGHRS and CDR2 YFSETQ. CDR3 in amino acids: CASSRSPYNEQFF. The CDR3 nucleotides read TGCGCCAGCAGCAGATCACCCTACAATGAGCAGTTCTTC.

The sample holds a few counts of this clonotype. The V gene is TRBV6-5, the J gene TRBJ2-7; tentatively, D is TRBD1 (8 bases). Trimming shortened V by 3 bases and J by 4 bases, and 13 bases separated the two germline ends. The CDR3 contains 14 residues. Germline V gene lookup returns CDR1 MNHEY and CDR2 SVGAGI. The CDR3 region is CASSYGQGGYEQYF. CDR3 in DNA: TGTGCCAGCAGTTATGGACAGGGAGGGTACGAGCAGTACTTC.

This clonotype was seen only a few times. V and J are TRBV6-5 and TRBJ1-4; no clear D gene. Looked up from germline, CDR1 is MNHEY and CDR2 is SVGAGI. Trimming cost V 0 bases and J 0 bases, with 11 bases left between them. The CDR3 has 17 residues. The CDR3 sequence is CASSYSLRDSTNEKLFF. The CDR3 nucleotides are TGTGCCAGCAGTTACTCCCTCCGGGATTCAACTAATGAAAAACTGTTTTTT.

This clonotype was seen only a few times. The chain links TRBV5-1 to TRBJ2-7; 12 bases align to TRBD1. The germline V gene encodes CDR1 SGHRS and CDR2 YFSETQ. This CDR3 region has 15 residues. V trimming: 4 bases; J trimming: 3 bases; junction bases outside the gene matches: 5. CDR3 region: CASSKGTGGFYEQYV. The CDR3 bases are TGCGCCAGCAGCAAGGGGACAGGGGGCTTCTACGAGCAGTACGTC.

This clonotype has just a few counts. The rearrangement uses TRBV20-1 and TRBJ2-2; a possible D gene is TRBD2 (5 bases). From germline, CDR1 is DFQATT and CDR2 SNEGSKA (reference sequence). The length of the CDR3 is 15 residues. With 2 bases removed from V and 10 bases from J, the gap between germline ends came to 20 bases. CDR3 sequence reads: CSARSKWGALVELFF. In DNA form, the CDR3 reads TGCAGTGCTAGATCAAAGTGGGGAGCTTTGGTGGAGCTGTTTTTT.

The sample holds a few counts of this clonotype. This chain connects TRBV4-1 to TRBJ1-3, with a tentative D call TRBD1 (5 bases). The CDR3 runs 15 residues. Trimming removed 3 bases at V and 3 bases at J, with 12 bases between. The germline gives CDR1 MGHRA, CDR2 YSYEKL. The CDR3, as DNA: TGCGCCAGCAGCCAGTCGAGGGGTAATGGAAACACCATATATTTT. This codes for CASSQSRGNGNTIYF.

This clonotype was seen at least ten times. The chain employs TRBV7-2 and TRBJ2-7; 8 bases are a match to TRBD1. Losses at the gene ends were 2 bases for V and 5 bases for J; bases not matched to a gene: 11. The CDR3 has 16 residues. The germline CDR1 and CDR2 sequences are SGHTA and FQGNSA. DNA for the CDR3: TGTGCCAGCAGCTTAACCCCTCCGGACAGGGCCCACGAGCAGTACTTC. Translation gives CASSLTPPDRAHEQYF. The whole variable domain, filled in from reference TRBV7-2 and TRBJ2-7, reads GAGVSQSPSNKVTEKGKDVELRCDPISGHTALYWYRQSLGQGLEFLIYFQGNSAPDKSGLPSDRFSAERTGGSVSTLTIQRTQQEDSAVYLCASSLTPPDRAHEQYFGPGTRLTVT.

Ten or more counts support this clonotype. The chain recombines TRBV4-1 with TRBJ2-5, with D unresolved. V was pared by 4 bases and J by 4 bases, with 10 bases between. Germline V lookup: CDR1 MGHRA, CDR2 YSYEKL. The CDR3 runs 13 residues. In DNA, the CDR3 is TGCGCCAGCAGCCTCGTACTTTTAGAGACCCAGTACTTC. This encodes CASSLVLLETQYF.

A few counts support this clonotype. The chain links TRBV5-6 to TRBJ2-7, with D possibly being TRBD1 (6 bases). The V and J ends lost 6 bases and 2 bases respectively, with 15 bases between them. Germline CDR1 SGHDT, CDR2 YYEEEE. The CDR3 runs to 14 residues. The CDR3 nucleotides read TGTGCCAGCAATCAGGGCAGGGGAGCCTACGAGCAGTACTTC. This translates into CASNQGRGAYEQYF. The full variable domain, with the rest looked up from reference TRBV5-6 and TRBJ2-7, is DAGVTQSPTHLIKTRGQQVTLRCSPKSGHDTVSWYQQALGQGPQFIFQYYEEEERQRGNFPDRFSGHQFPNYSSELNVNALLLGDSALYLCASNQGRGAYEQYFGPGTRLTVT.

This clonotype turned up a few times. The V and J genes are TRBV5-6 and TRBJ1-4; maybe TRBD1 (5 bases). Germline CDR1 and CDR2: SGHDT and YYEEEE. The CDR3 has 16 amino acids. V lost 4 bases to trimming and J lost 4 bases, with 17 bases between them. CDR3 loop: CASSQTGGLDNEKLFF. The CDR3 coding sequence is TGTGCCAGCAGCCAAACTGGGGGACTGGATAATGAAAAACTGTTTTTT. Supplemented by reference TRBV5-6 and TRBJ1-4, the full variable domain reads DAGVTQSPTHLIKTRGQQVTLRCSPKSGHDTVSWYQQALGQGPQFIFQYYEEEERQRGNFPDRFSGHQFPNYSSELNVNALLLGDSALYLCASSQTGGLDNEKLFFGSGTQLSVL.

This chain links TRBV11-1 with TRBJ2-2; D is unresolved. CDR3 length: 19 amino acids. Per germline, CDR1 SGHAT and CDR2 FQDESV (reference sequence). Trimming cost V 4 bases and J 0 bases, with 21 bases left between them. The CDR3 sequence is CASSSTIPSRASNTGELFF. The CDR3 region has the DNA TGTGCCAGCAGCTCGACGATACCATCACGAGCTTCGAACACCGGGGAGCTGTTTTTT.

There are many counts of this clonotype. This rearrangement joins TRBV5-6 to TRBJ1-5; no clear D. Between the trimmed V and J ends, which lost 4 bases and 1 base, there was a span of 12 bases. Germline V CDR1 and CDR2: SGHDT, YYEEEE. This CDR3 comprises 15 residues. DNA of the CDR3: TGTGCCAGCAGCAGAGGCCCCGCGAGCAATCAGCCCCAGCATTTT. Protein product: CASSRGPASNQPQHF.